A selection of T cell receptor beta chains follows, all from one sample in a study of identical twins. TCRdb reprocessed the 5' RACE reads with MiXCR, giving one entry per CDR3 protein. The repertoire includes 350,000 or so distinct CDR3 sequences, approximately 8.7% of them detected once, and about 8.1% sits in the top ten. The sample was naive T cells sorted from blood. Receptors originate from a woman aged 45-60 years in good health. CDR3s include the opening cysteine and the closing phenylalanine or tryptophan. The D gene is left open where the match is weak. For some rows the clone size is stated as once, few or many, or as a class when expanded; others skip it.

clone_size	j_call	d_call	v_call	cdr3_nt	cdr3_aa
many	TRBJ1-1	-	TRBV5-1	TGCGCCAGCAGGTTAGCACTGAACACTGAAGCTTTCTTT	CASRLALNTEAFF
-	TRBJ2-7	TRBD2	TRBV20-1	TGCAGTGCTAAACTAGCGGGAGCCTACGAGCAGTACTTC	CSAKLAGAYEQYF
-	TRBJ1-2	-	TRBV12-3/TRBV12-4	TGTGCCAGCAGCCTACAGGGAGTTGGCTACACCTTC	CASSLQGVGYTF
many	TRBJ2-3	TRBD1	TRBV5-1	TGCGCCAGCAGAGAACAGGGGCCCGATACGCAGTATTTT	CASREQGPDTQYF
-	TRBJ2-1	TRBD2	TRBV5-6	TGTGCCAGCAGCTCACCCGGTGGGACTAGCGGCGACAATGAGCAGTTCTTC	CASSSPGGTSGDNEQFF
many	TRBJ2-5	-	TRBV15	TGTGCCACCAGCTCCCTCGAGCGGAGCCAAGAGACCCAGTACTTC	CATSSLERSQETQYF
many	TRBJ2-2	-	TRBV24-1	TGTGCCACCAGTGAGACCTCCGGGACCAGCACCGGGGAGCTGTTTTTT	CATSETSGTSTGELFF
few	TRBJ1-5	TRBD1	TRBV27	TGTGCCAGCACAGGACAGGGGAGAAGGAATAGCAATCAGCCCCAGCATTTT	CASTGQGRRNSNQPQHF
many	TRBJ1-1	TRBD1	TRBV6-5	TGTGCCAGCAGACCCAGGGGGCTGAACACTGAAGCTTTCTTT	CASRPRGLNTEAFF
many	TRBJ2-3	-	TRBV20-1	TGCAGTGCCGACTCCAGCACAGATACGCAGTATTTT	CSADSSTDTQYF
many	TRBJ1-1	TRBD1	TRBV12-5	TGTGCTAGTGGTTTTGGGACAGGGGACTTCATGAACACTGAAGCTTTCTTT	CASGFGTGDFMNTEAFF
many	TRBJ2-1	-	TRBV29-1	TGCAGCGTTGAGCCGGGGACTTACAATGAGCAGTTCTTC	CSVEPGTYNEQFF
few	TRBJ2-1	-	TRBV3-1	TGTGCCAGCAGCCAAGCCGCCAATGAGCAGTTCTTC	CASSQAANEQFF
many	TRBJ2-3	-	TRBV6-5	TGTGCCAGCAGTTTAAAGAGCACAGATACGCAGTATTTT	CASSLKSTDTQYF
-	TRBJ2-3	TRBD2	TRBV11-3	TGTGCCAGCAGCCCCGGCGGGGGTTCCCCCACAGATACGCAGTATTTT	CASSPGGGSPTDTQYF
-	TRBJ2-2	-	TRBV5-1	TGCGCCAGCAGCTCGGGACTGTACACCGGGGAGCTGTTTTTT	CASSSGLYTGELFF
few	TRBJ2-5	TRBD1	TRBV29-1	TGCAGCGGGGGACAGGGGAAGGCCCAGTACTTC	CSGGQGKAQYF
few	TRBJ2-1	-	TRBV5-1	TGCGCCAGCAGCTCTGGGGTAGTCCGCCTCAATGAGCAGTTCTTC	CASSSGVVRLNEQFF